The present T cell receptor beta chain was sequenced within a study of cytomegalovirus exposure and HLA in healthy donors (dated by TCRdb to 2016 to 2017). Regarding the study in general: An earlier analysis of roughly 570 of the donors reported over 250 Gb of sequence data and around 120 million unique TCR beta sequences obtained from about 180 million T cells. To predict cytomegalovirus infection status, the study combined high-throughput TCR immunosequencing, statistical association of individual TCRs with disease status, and machine learning. Donor age, sex, ethnicity and CMV serostatus were collected together with the repertoire data. HLA typing included class I and class II loci at four-digit resolution. Typing coverage varied by locus: about 629-630 donors for A, B, C, DRB1 and DQB1; approximately 500 for DQA1; over 600 for DPA1; 450 to 480 for DPB1. Across under 500 genotyped donors of the cohort, an average of 235,054 unique TCR beta nucleotide sequences per donor were sequenced, and approximately 19% of those sequences were non-productive. A later genetic analysis took genome-wide SNP genotypes for about 65% of the 666 donors and used that subset as a discovery cohort. The study aimed to test whether cataloging public T cell receptors could reveal signatures of past pathogen exposure. Of the roughly 410 genotyped donors, 70% to 90% were placed in the genetic ancestry cluster associated with self-reported Caucasian donors. An early release covering roughly 600 HLA-typed donors comprised approximately 290 gigabases of sequencing data and some 79 million unique TCR sequences. Using immunosequencing, the study profiled T cell repertoires from fewer than 850 subjects and related those repertoires to cytomegalovirus serostatus. Every discovery cohort repertoire had been produced on one sequencing platform. Because of strong linkage in the cohort, roughly five DR-DQ haplotypes were treated as single units for association and clustering. Along with the roughly 670-subject first cohort, a separate validation cohort of over 90 different subjects was used. Rather than drawing on any new phenotypic data, the later analysis identified candidate immune exposures from TCR beta sequences and the way those sequences occurred across donors. An earlier analysis of about 620 of the donors applied high-throughput TCR beta sequencing to assess whether each TCR beta V gene segment acted as functional or pseudogenic. In a later analysis, previously published TCR beta repertoires from several hundred donors were re-analyzed and high-resolution HLA genotyping was added so that TCR occurrence patterns could be studied.

In the germline V gene (reference sequence), CDR1 corresponds to LNHDA and CDR2 to SQIVND. Including cysteine and phenylalanine, the CDR3 has 18 amino acids. Of all the DNA, just the CDR3 is kept, 54 bases in frame from base 1. V loses 3 bases, J loses 1 base, and the germline ends lie 21 bases apart. Results the study describes overall, beyond this receptor: A later genetic analysis associated a missense DCLRE1C variant with V-gene and J-gene trimming of TCR beta chains, and an independent cohort replicated the association. The only immune exposure information available for the cohort was CMV serostatus. In this cohort, only TCR beta chains were sequenced, and detectable features were limited by the absence of alpha or paired-chain data. When HLA alleles, especially DR and DQ, strongly co-occurred, attributing TCR associations to individual alleles was difficult. Several of the top co-occurrence clusters appeared to be linked to parvovirus B19, influenza, CMV and Epstein-Barr virus, according to a later analysis. Across donors, most TCR sequences were observed very rarely, whereas some public TCRs were present in many individuals. The classifier was reported to diagnose cytomegalovirus status with high specificity and sensitivity in both the original and validation cohorts. Some IMGT-functional V segments, including TRBV6-2 and TRBV6-3, could not be distinguished by the 87-base-pair reads and were therefore excluded. Roughly uniform sequencing depth across donors was assumed in presence/absence analyses, although this assumption may not hold. A cluster of highly shared sequence variants was judged likely to represent a technical artifact of the sequencing pipeline. The authors suggested that the approach could potentially be extended to other disease states and immunological phenotypes. A later analysis found that TCR association rates varied across HLA loci, with DRB1 alleles showing the most associated TCRs and HLA-C alleles the fewest. Linkage disequilibrium might explain the correlated functional status among segregating V segments, but an unknown experimental factor could not be ruled out. Because some donors lacked HLA typing at each locus, the association tests relied only on the typed subset. In an earlier analysis of several hundred of the donors, most TCR beta V segments were observed in productive rearrangements about 90% or about 30% of the time, broadly matching IMGT annotations. In a later analysis, most CMV-associated TCR beta chains were found to appear HLA-restricted, with HLA associations seemingly driven largely by CMV exposure. A few of the identified cytomegalovirus-associated TCR beta chains were confirmed in vitro to be specific for cytomegalovirus antigens. Over 15 rarely observed V segments, including chromosome 9 orphons, were excluded from the earlier analysis of some 590 of the donors because counts were too low. In a later genetic analysis, fewer N-insertions in productive TCRs were reported among donors in an Asian-associated ancestry cluster than the roughly 640-donor mean. The study gave a list of roughly 150 TCR beta chains associated with cytomegalovirus. In a later analysis, HLA-associated TCR beta chains showed more clonal expansion and lower generation probabilities than non-associated chains that were equally common. A further reported finding was that TCR beta sequences accurately predicted the HLA-A and HLA-B alleles for most subjects in the first cohort. Specific HLA alleles were associated with 15,000 to 20,000 TCR beta sequences at a false discovery rate of 0.05 in a later analysis.

Library creation used the immunoSEQ multiplex PCR assay. The multiplex PCR relied on a mix of 60 forward primers for TCR Vbeta segments and 13 reverse primers for TCR Jbeta segments. A multiplex PCR assay on genomic DNA amplified the CDR3 region of rearranged TCR beta genes. The Illumina HiSeq System was used to sequence the amplified TCR beta libraries as 87-base-pair reads. Per the source publication's procedure: Across the 670 or so repertoires, a later analysis counted tens of millions of unique TCR beta chains, around 10 million of which were shared by at least two donors. Raw reads were error-corrected and collapsed into unique sequences by a nearest-neighbor algorithm in which closely related sequences were merged to remove PCR and sequencing errors. CDR3 sequences were aligned to IMGT reference sequences to assign V, D and J gene segments. For a sequence to be retained, a match of at least six nucleotides was required to both a V gene segment and a J gene segment. A rearrangement counted as productive if the CDR3 had no stop codons and remained in frame with V and J, and every other rearrangement counted as non-productive. Following IMGT convention, CDR3 was defined as the stretch from the second conserved V-encoded cysteine up to the conserved J-encoded phenylalanine. The earlier analysis of about 610 of the donors excluded any sequence lacking an unambiguous match to a single V gene segment. In an earlier analysis of several hundred of the donors, V segments were called functional above 56.7% productive rearrangements and were called segregating when the between-donor standard deviation exceeded 5%. A statistical classification framework was built for diagnosing cytomegalovirus status from the catalog of TCR beta chain sequences. In a later analysis, TCR nucleotide sequences were compared against IMGT/GENE-DB human TR gene sequences so that V and J genes could be assigned. The TCRdist pipeline was used in a later analysis to assign CDR3 sequences and most-parsimonious VDJ recombination scenarios. In a later analysis, each TCR beta chain was defined by its CDR3 amino acid sequence together with its V-gene family, and reads without a unique V-gene family were excluded. To address suspected cross-contamination and a sequencing artifact, a later analysis removed under 600 highly shared, low-generation-probability nucleotide sequences. For each public chain, a later analysis derived a clonal expansion index from normalized ranks of inferred template counts within each repertoire. A later analysis computed generation probabilities with a VDJ recombination model fitted to out-of-frame rearrangements, and checked the results against IGoR. A later analysis scored TCR-TCR, TCR-HLA and TCR-CMV co-occurrence with hypergeometric tests, applying a repertoire-size bias correction to TCR pairs. In a later analysis, false discovery rates were estimated by permuting HLA or CMV assignments 20 times. A later analysis grouped co-occurring TCRs with DBSCAN, adding TCRdist sequence similarity when clustering within HLA-allele-positive subsets. Co-occurrence clustering excluded repertoires with fewer than 30,000 or more than 120,000 public chains, plus five with anomalous nucleotide sharing. Not all clones reach the TCRdb copy of this immuneACCESS table, which keeps in-frame sequences only. Checked studies attribute under half of the gap to unresolved V genes and leave the rest unexplained. That table is the source of V, J and clone size, and D and trimming were worked out from the DNA. The sample table lists about 170,000 clones, roughly four fifths of them with a count of one. The ten largest make up roughly 0.82% of the sample.

On this clone: Its antigen target is currently unknown. Base quality data are lacking; no much larger clone is found one base away.

The cohort was made up of roughly 670 healthy bone marrow donors. At the time of sampling, all cohort members were nominally healthy, though unrecorded immune exposures were likely present. The donor was CMV seronegative and belonged to the group of 320 or so seronegative cohort members. Every donor gave a peripheral blood sample, and the peripheral blood mononuclear cells from that sample were used for TCR beta sequencing. Genomic DNA was extracted from the blood cell samples with the Qiagen DNeasy Blood Extraction Kit. The sequence derives from a female donor in good health and CMV-seronegative. The V and J segments used are TRBV19 and TRBJ1-1, with a tentative D gene TRBD1 over 6 matching bases. Material for sequencing was PBMCs. The CDR3 loop reads CASSIGHREHFKNTEAFF. The DNA sequence reads TGTGCCAGTAGTATCGGCCACAGGGAACATTTTAAGAACACTGAAGCTTTCTTT.